Below, 30 T cell receptor beta chains from the same sample are listed, as sequenced in a study of blood T cells in healthy people across ages. A second PCR, run for 7 to 11 cycles, used a sample-barcoded 5' primer plus a J-beta primer mix. In TCRdb, the 5' RACE reads were re-called with MiXCR into one record per CDR3 protein. Of 700,000 or so distinct CDR3 sequences listed, 40% to 45% are singletons. Sequenced input: blood. The receptors stem from a man older than 75 in good health.

This clonotype was counted a few times. This rearrangement joins TRBV28 to TRBJ2-5, with D perhaps matching TRBD1 (6 bases). The V end was cut by 3 bases, the J end by 11 bases, with 25 bases between. There are 16 residues in the CDR3. The germline V gene encodes CDR1 MDHEN and CDR2 SYDVKM. The CDR3 sequence: CASSFTGTTKGREQYF. In nucleotides, the CDR3 is TGTGCCAGCAGTTTTACCGGGACAACAAAGGGTCGTGAGCAGTACTTC.

This chain uses TRBV2 with TRBJ2-1; TRBD1 might be the D (6 bases). CDR3 size: 15 residues. Germline values: CDR1 SNHLY, CDR2 FYNNEI. Deletions cut 0 bases from V and 7 bases from J, with 13 bases between. This CDR3 is CASSEAGTSWNEQFF. CDR3 coding DNA: TGTGCCAGCAGTGAAGCCGGGACAAGTTGGAATGAGCAGTTCTTC.

This clonotype was seen just once. The chain uses TRBV5-1 and TRBJ1-1, with D unresolved. The V end was cut by 5 bases, the J end by 0 bases, with 14 bases between. Germline CDR1 reads SGHRS; CDR2 reads YFSETQ. This CDR3 spans 15 amino acids. The CDR3, as DNA: TGCGCCAGCAGGCCTACAGTGTCGATGAACACTGAAGCTTTCTTT. It yields the protein CASRPTVSMNTEAFF.

V usage is TRBV4-2 and J usage is TRBJ1-2, with D perhaps TRBD1 (5 bases). Between the trimmed V and J ends, which lost 4 bases and 1 base, there was a span of 13 bases. Germline values: CDR1 LGHNA, CDR2 YNFKEQ. This CDR3 is 15 amino acids long. CDR3 DNA: TGTGCCAGCAGCCTCATAGGGGAAGATAACTATGGCTACACCTTC. Encoded protein: CASSLIGEDNYGYTF.

This clonotype has only a few counts. V usage is TRBV7-6 and J usage is TRBJ2-1; possibly TRBD1 for D (6 bases). There are 12 residues in the CDR3. The V gene lost 6 bases and the J gene lost 10 bases, with 13 bases spanning the gap. CDR1 is SGHVS, CDR2 FNYEAQ, per germline. CDR3 nucleotide sequence: TGTGCCAGCAGTTCTACAGGGCTCGAGCAGTTCTTC. The encoded protein is CASSSTGLEQFF. The entire variable domain, with the rest obtained from reference TRBV7-6 and TRBJ2-1, is as follows: GAGVSQSPRYKVTKRGQDVALRCDPISGHVSLYWYRQALGQGPEFLTYFNYEAQQDKSGLPNDRFSAERPEGSISTLTIQRTEQRDSAMYRCASSSTGLEQFFGPGTRLTVL.

This clonotype has a handful of counts. The gene calls are TRBV20-1 and TRBJ2-1; 8 nucleotides align to TRBD1. The CDR3 covers 13 residues. The V gene end was trimmed by 6 bases and the J gene end by 3 bases; junction bases not matched to a gene: 4. CDR1 DFQATT and CDR2 SNEGSKA come from the germline V gene (reference sequence). The CDR3 DNA sequence: TGCAGTGCAAGACAGGGGCTCTACAATGAGCAGTTCTTC. Residues: CSARQGLYNEQFF.

This clonotype was observed a few times. CDR3 DNA sequence: TGTGCCAGCGAGACAGGGGTAGAGCAGTACTTC. Amino acids: CASETGVEQYF. V and J are TRBV6-2 or TRBV6-3 and TRBJ2-5; 8 bases line up with TRBD1. CDR3 length: 11 residues. The junction had 7 bases not matched to a gene; V was cut back by 8 bases and J by 11 bases. CDR1 is MNHEY, CDR2 SVGEGT, per germline.

This clonotype came up a few times. CDR3 nucleotide sequence: TGTGCCAGCAGTCATGGACAGGCAGGCGAGCAGTACTTC. Translated, it gives CASSHGQAGEQYF. V and J are TRBV27 and TRBJ2-7; 7 bases are a match to TRBD1. The CDR3 runs 13 residues. J gave up 6 bases and V 5 bases, and 7 bases lay outside the gene matches. Germline V gene data show CDR1 as MNHEY and CDR2 as SMNVEV (reference sequence).

This CDR3 is CASSTQYF. The CDR3 coding sequence is TGTGCCAGCAGTACGCAGTATTTT. The chain is built from TRBV2 and TRBJ2-3; unclear D gene. Trimming stripped 5 bases from V and 9 bases from J, with 0 bases between. Germline V gene data show CDR1 as SNHLY and CDR2 as FYNNEI. The CDR3 extends over 8 amino acids.

This clonotype was seen at least ten times. The CDR3 spells CASSLSNNSPLHF. CDR3 nucleotide sequence: TGTGCCAGCAGTTTATCCAATAATTCACCCCTCCACTTT. This chain uses TRBV12-3 or TRBV12-4 with TRBJ1-6; D is undetermined. The germline V and J ends were trimmed by 2 bases and 5 bases, with 4 bases remaining between them. CDR3 length: 13 amino acids.

This clonotype was detected only a few times. The chain recombines TRBV7-6 with TRBJ1-1; no reliable D call. The CDR3 is 13 amino acids. V lost 5 bases, J lost 0 bases, and 7 bases lay in between. Germline V gene sequence: CDR1 SGHVS, CDR2 FNYEAQ. CDR3 DNA: TGTGCCAGCAGCGACATTTTGAACACTGAAGCTTTCTTT. It encodes CASSDILNTEAFF.

The table lists this clonotype with a few counts. The CDR3 here is CAWRGSGGKTQYF. The CDR3 DNA sequence: TGTGCCTGGAGGGGTAGCGGGGGAAAGACCCAGTACTTC. V and J are TRBV30 and TRBJ2-5, with 9 bases lining up with TRBD2. Germline CDR1 and CDR2: GTSNPN and SVGIG (reference sequence). The junction had 5 bases not matched to a gene; V was cut back by 3 bases and J by 6 bases. The CDR3 contains 13 residues. The full variable domain, with the rest looked up from reference TRBV30 and TRBJ2-5, is SQTIHQWPATLVQPVGSPLSLECTVEGTSNPNLYWYRQAAGRGLQLLFYSVGIGQISSEVPQNLSASRPQDRQFILSSKKLLLSDSGFYLCAWRGSGGKTQYFGPGTRLLVL.

This clonotype was found a few times. The chain carries TRBV12-3 or TRBV12-4 and TRBJ2-1; 8 bases match TRBD2. V trimming: 5 bases; J trimming: 10 bases; junction bases outside the gene matches: 10. The CDR3 contains 14 residues. CDR3 nucleotides: TGTGCCAGCAGTGAGCGGGACCCGGGGGGGGAGCAGTTCTTC. Protein product: CASSERDPGGEQFF.

This clonotype is labeled as medium-sized. V and J are TRBV4-1 and TRBJ2-1; TRBD1 matches at 7 bases. V gave up 1 base and J gave up 6 bases; unmatched junction bases: 0. Germline V lookup: CDR1 MGHRA, CDR2 YSYEKL. The CDR3 has 13 amino acids. The CDR3 nucleotides read TGCGCCAGCAGCCAAGCAGGGGGCAATGAGCAGTTCTTC. Protein product: CASSQAGGNEQFF.

This clonotype came up a few times. The V call is TRBV28, the J call TRBJ2-6; 16 bases align to TRBD2. From germline, CDR1 is MDHEN and CDR2 SYDVKM. The CDR3 runs 19 residues. The J segment lost 3 bases and the V segment lost 5 bases, leaving 7 bases of the junction unmatched. CDR3 nucleotides: TGTGCCAGCAGTGCTCAGGGACTAGCGGGAGGGTATGGGGCCAACGTCCTGACTTTC. Its protein is CASSAQGLAGGYGANVLTF.

The gene calls are TRBV7-6 and TRBJ2-7; maybe TRBD2 (6 bases). CDR1 is SGHVS and CDR2 is FNYEAQ in the germline V gene. The CDR3 consists of 14 residues. Deletions cut 8 bases from V and 2 bases from J, with 16 bases between. The CDR3 DNA reads TGTGCCAGCGGTCGGTTAGCGGACGCCTACGAGCAGTACTTC. Residues: CASGRLADAYEQYF.

This chain uses TRBV10-3 with TRBJ2-1, with D perhaps matching TRBD2 (6 bases). The J call may be in error: the DNA end matches TRBJ2-7 better. The CDR3 loop spans 16 amino acids. Germline V gene data show CDR1 as ENHRY and CDR2 as SYGVKD. The CDR3 spells CAISDRSGSSYNEQYF. CDR3 DNA sequence: TGTGCCATCAGTGATCGGTCCGGGAGCTCCTACAATGAGCAGTACTTC.

The chain has TRBV6-5 and TRBJ2-3; TRBD2 agrees at 7 bases. The CDR3 is made up of 16 amino acids. J was trimmed by 1 base and V by 3 bases; bases with no gene match: 7. From germline, CDR1 is MNHEY and CDR2 SVGAGI. The CDR3 here is CASSYGSGGGTDTQYF. CDR3 bases: TGTGCCAGCAGTTATGGATCGGGGGGTGGCACAGATACGCAGTATTTT.

This clonotype was detected many times. The chain has TRBV29-1 and TRBJ2-7, with TRBD1 matching over 7 bases. J was trimmed by 6 bases and V by 0 bases; bases with no gene match: 14. CDR1 and CDR2 (germline): SQVTM, ANQGSEA. The CDR3 consists of 16 residues. CDR3 nucleotide sequence: TGCAGCGTTGAAGATCCAGGGACAGTAGGGGTCTCCGAGCAGTACTTC. Translated, it gives CSVEDPGTVGVSEQYF.

This clonotype was detected only a few times. The gene calls are TRBV4-2 and TRBJ2-5, with 7 nucleotides matching TRBD1. Germline V gene data show CDR1 as LGHNA and CDR2 as YNFKEQ. The CDR3 is 15 residues long. After removal of 4 bases from V and 1 base from J, the junction contained 6 bases not matched to a gene. CDR3 sequence: CASSPGQDTQETQYF. The CDR3 nucleotides are TGTGCCAGCAGCCCCGGACAGGACACCCAAGAGACCCAGTACTTC.

The sample holds a few counts of this clonotype. The rearrangement uses TRBV20-1 and TRBJ2-7; 9 bases align to TRBD1. The ends lost 6 bases at V and 5 bases at J; junction bases unmatched: 5. The CDR3 has 12 residues. The germline gives CDR1 DFQATT, CDR2 SNEGSKA (reference sequence). The CDR3 loop reads CSATGTGNEQYF. The DNA for the CDR3 is TGCAGTGCCACCGGGACAGGGAACGAGCAGTACTTC.

The V gene is TRBV3-1, the J gene TRBJ2-5; D perhaps matches TRBD2 (6 bases). CDR1 is LGHDT and CDR2 is YNNKEL in the germline V gene (reference sequence). The CDR3 consists of 17 residues. V lost 4 bases, J lost 2 bases, and 20 bases lay in between. CDR3 residues: CASSPPGLMGRQETQYF. CDR3 DNA: TGTGCCAGCAGCCCACCTGGACTAATGGGACGGCAAGAGACCCAGTACTTC.

A single count supports this clonotype. The chain carries TRBV28 and TRBJ2-7; 12 bases map to TRBD1. The CDR3 contains 15 residues. The V gene end was trimmed by 5 bases and the J gene end by 5 bases; junction bases not matched to a gene: 7. The germline CDR1 and CDR2 sequences are MDHEN and SYDVKM. This CDR3 reads CASSIEGQGAHEQYF. The CDR3 region has the DNA TGTGCCAGCAGTATCGAGGGACAGGGGGCCCACGAGCAGTACTTC.

This chain joins TRBV20-1 and TRBJ1-1; D unclear. Trimming took 0 bases from V and 4 from J, leaving 21 bases between them. This CDR3 region has 17 residues. CDR1 and CDR2 (germline): DFQATT, SNEGSKA (reference sequence). This CDR3 reads CSARDLGRPTGRTEAFF. The CDR3 coding sequence is TGCAGTGCTAGAGATTTGGGCAGGCCCACGGGTCGCACTGAAGCTTTCTTT.

V is TRBV7-3 and J is TRBJ2-7, with D possibly being TRBD2 (6 bases). CDR3 length equals 15 residues. The germline V gene has CDR1 SGHTA and CDR2 FQGTGA. V was clipped by 1 base and J by 2 bases, with 12 bases between them. The CDR3 DNA is TGTGCCAGCAGCTTAAGCTTCGGGAGTCCCTACGAGCAGTACTTC. Residues: CASSLSFGSPYEQYF.

The rearrangement joins TRBV7-2 to TRBJ2-3; the D gene is possibly TRBD2 (5 bases). Trimming cost V 5 bases and J 4 bases, with 7 bases left between them. This CDR3 spans 12 amino acids. Germline CDR1 and CDR2: SGHTA and FQGNSA. DNA of the CDR3: TGTGCCAGCAGCGACTATGCAGATACGCAGTATTTT. It specifies CASSDYADTQYF. The whole variable domain, filled in from reference TRBV7-2 and TRBJ2-3, reads GAGVSQSPSNKVTEKGKDVELRCDPISGHTALYWYRQSLGQGLEFLIYFQGNSAPDKSGLPSDRFSAERTGGSVSTLTIQRTQQEDSAVYLCASSDYADTQYFGPGTRLTVL.

Only a few counts were recorded for this clonotype. The junction differs from germline at one of its ends, possibly a read error. CDR3 bases: TGTGCTAGCAGCGTGGGGGGAGCCTCCTACAATGAGCAGTTCTTC. Translated, it gives CASSVGGASYNEQFF. This chain links TRBV7-7 with TRBJ2-1, with a possible D match to TRBD2 (6 bases). Looked up from germline, CDR1 is SSHAT and CDR2 is FNYEAQ (reference sequence). CDR3 length: 15 amino acids.

This clonotype occurred a few times. Just one base apart from a much larger clone, this may be a read error. The rearrangement uses TRBV6-5 and TRBJ2-4; D is undetermined. The assigned J gene may be wrong: the sequence end matches TRBJ2-7 better. The CDR3 extends over 11 amino acids. Germline CDR1 MNHEY, CDR2 SVGAGI. The CDR3 sequence is CASRRVGEQYF. In DNA form, the CDR3 reads TGTGCCAGCCGAAGGGTAGGCGAGCAGTACTTC.

The sample holds a few counts of this clonotype. The chain links TRBV20-1 to TRBJ1-2, with D maybe TRBD1 (5 bases). This CDR3 has 14 amino acids. Germline V CDR1 and CDR2: DFQATT, SNEGSKA (reference sequence). V lost 3 bases and J 0 bases, leaving 11 bases between the germline ends. As DNA, the CDR3 is TGCAGTGCTAGTTCTCAGGGTACTAACTATGGCTACACCTTC. Encoded protein: CSASSQGTNYGYTF.

This clonotype was counted between two and nine times. The chain employs TRBV7-6 and TRBJ2-3; D is undetermined. With 1 base removed from V and 5 bases from J, the gap between germline ends came to 16 bases. Germline values: CDR1 SGHVS, CDR2 FNYEAQ. The CDR3 totals 16 residues. CDR3 residues: CASSLGPLDAGDTQYF. CDR3 DNA sequence: TGTGCCAGCAGCTTAGGGCCCCTAGACGCCGGAGATACGCAGTATTTT.